The 18 T cell receptor beta chains below all came from one sample that was sequenced in a study of shared clonotypes between healthy human individuals. TCRdb keeps only in-frame clones here, not all; method: immunoSEQ multiplex PCR. The sample records about 2.3 million clones, 80% to 95% being singletons. Specimen: naive CD4+ T cells from PBMCs. Subset in this sample: CD45RA+ positively selected. The receptor set was obtained from a man aged 18 to 35 in good health. Some clones in this sample may be carry-over from other donors' samples.

The rearrangement joins TRBV5-1 to TRBJ2-2, with TRBD1 as a possible D gene (6 bases). The V end lost 0 bases, the J end lost 7 bases, and 13 bases lay between the germline ends. The CDR3 is 15 residues long. CDR1 is SGHRS and CDR2 is YFSETQ in the germline V gene. The CDR3 DNA reads TGCGCCAGCAGCTTGGATCGAGGGGGAATCGGGGAGCTGTTTTTT. Amino acid sequence: CASSLDRGGIGELFF.

The V and J genes are TRBV7-2 and TRBJ2-5; possible D gene TRBD1, 6 bases. This CDR3 has 16 residues. CDR1 and CDR2 from the germline V gene are SGHTA and FQGNSA. V was shortened by 5 bases and J by 5 bases, with 21 bases between the two germline ends. This chain's CDR3 is CASSLQGHLMGETQYF. The CDR3 nucleotides are TGTGCCAGCAGCCTCCAGGGACACCTTATGGGGGAGACCCAGTACTTC.

V usage is TRBV5-1 and J usage is TRBJ1-4, with D possibly TRBD1 on 6 matching bases. CDR1 and CDR2 (germline): SGHRS, YFSETQ. V lost 1 base to trimming and J lost 0 bases, with 13 bases between them. The length of the CDR3 is 17 residues. The CDR3 here is CASSLFPGGSTNEKLFF. In DNA form, the CDR3 reads TGCGCCAGCAGCTTGTTCCCCGGGGGCTCAACTAATGAAAAACTGTTTTTT.

The chain uses TRBV6-5 and TRBJ2-2, with TRBD2 matching over 12 bases. The germline V gene has CDR1 MNHEY and CDR2 SVGAGI. This CDR3 contains 14 residues. The V and J ends lost 6 bases and 7 bases, in that order; junction bases with no gene match: 3. CDR3 DNA sequence: TGTGCCAGCAGGCCTAGCGGGAGGGTCGGGGAGCTGTTTTTT. It yields the protein CASRPSGRVGELFF.

This chain uses TRBV6-6 with TRBJ2-4; 8 bases line up with TRBD1. With V trimmed by 5 bases and J by 2 bases, 5 bases remained unmatched. This CDR3 is built from 15 residues. The germline CDR1 and CDR2 sequences are MNHNY and SVGAGI (reference sequence). The CDR3 reads CASSPQGATKNIQYF. CDR3 in DNA: TGTGCCAGCAGTCCCCAGGGGGCAACCAAAAACATTCAGTACTTC.

The chain employs TRBV28 and TRBJ1-5; no clear D. The germline V gene encodes CDR1 MDHEN and CDR2 SYDVKM. V was shortened by 4 bases and J by 7 bases, with 14 bases between the two germline ends. The CDR3 length is 14 residues. The CDR3 nucleotides are TGTGCCAGCAGTTCCCTTTTCCGTTCCCAGCCCCAGCATTTT. It yields the protein CASSSLFRSQPQHF.

This chain links TRBV19 with TRBJ2-7, with TRBD2 as a possible D gene (6 bases). Germline V gives CDR1 LNHDA, CDR2 SQIVND (reference sequence). V was cut by 6 bases and J by 1 base, with 19 bases left in between. The CDR3 sequence is 16 residues long. The CDR3 loop reads CASRRKPRDSSYEQYF. The CDR3 nucleotides read TGTGCCAGTAGGCGAAAGCCACGGGACTCGTCCTACGAGCAGTACTTC.

This sequence joins TRBV5-3 and TRBJ1-1; D is perhaps TRBD1 (6 bases). TRBV5-3 is an ORF, with its function uncertain. The ends were cut back, 4 bases at V and 1 base at J, with 17 bases in the middle. The CDR3 is made up of 16 amino acids. The CDR3 protein is CARSGNREGENTEAFF. The DNA for the CDR3 is TGTGCCAGAAGCGGGAACAGGGAGGGGGAGAACACTGAAGCTTTCTTT.

In regard to this clone: Other nucleotide sequences in the sample specify the same CDR3. The chain has TRBV5-1 and TRBJ2-3; either TRBD1 or TRBD2 may supply D (5 bases each). The germline V gene has CDR1 SGHRS and CDR2 YFSETQ. The length of the CDR3 is 15 residues. Trimming took off 0 bases at V and 1 base at J, with 9 bases between the two ends. The CDR3 region has the DNA TGCGCCAGCAGCTTGGGGGACCGTGGCACAGATACGCAGTATTTT. This gives the protein CASSLGDRGTDTQYF. Complete variable domain (other parts from reference TRBV5-1 and TRBJ2-3): KAGVTQTPRYLIKTRGQQVTLSCSPISGHRSVSWYQQTPGQGLQFLFEYFSETQRNKGNFPGRFSGRQFSNSRSEMNVSTLELGDSALYLCASSLGDRGTDTQYFGPGTRLTVL.

The chain employs TRBV28 and TRBJ2-7; no reliable D call. From germline, CDR1 is MDHEN and CDR2 SYDVKM. The CDR3 consists of 13 residues. Trimming removed 7 bases from V and 2 bases from J, with 12 bases in between. This CDR3 reads CASTFPPPYEQYF. CDR3 DNA: TGTGCCAGCACCTTCCCCCCGCCCTACGAGCAGTACTTC.

The CDR3 loop reads CASSYSAGGSGNRDTQYF. The DNA for the CDR3 is TGTGCCAGCAGCTACTCGGCGGGTGGTAGCGGAAACAGGGATACGCAGTATTTT. This rearrangement joins TRBV5-8 to TRBJ2-3; D perhaps matches TRBD2 (6 bases). V lost 3 bases and J lost 6, with 26 bases in between. Germline V gene sequence: CDR1 SGHTS, CDR2 YDEGEE. This CDR3 contains 18 residues.

V is TRBV6-5 and J is TRBJ1-2; the match to TRBD1 covers 7 bases. Germline CDR1 is MNHEY and CDR2 is SVGAGI. J gave up 0 bases and V 5 bases, and 6 bases lay outside the gene matches. The CDR3 is 15 amino acids. The CDR3 region has the DNA TGTGCCAGCAGTCGGGGACAGACAGCTAACTATGGCTACACCTTC. It translates to CASSRGQTANYGYTF.

This chain joins TRBV5-4 and TRBJ2-1; D gene ambiguous. This CDR3 comprises 13 residues. Germline V lookup: CDR1 SGHNT, CDR2 YYREEE (reference sequence). Trimming removed 0 bases from V and 9 bases from J, with 10 bases in between. CDR3 loop: CASSLVGLGEQFF. The DNA for the CDR3 is TGTGCCAGCAGCTTGGTTGGGCTCGGTGAGCAGTTCTTC.

The V call is TRBV7-9, the J call TRBJ1-2; tentative D call: TRBD1 (5 bases). Trimming left V 8 bases short and J 7 bases short, with 20 bases between. CDR1 and CDR2 (germline): SEHNR, FQNEAQ (reference sequence). The length of the CDR3 is 14 residues. The chain's CDR3 is CASASRGRRGGYTF. In DNA form, the CDR3 reads TGTGCCAGCGCCTCGAGGGGTCGTCGGGGTGGCTACACCTTC.

This clone came up a few times. The rearrangement links TRBV19 to TRBJ1-1; D gene uncertain. Trimming shortened V by 5 bases and J by 6 bases, and 10 bases separated the two germline ends. Per germline, CDR1 LNHDA and CDR2 SQIVND (reference sequence). The CDR3 length is 12 residues. CDR3 nucleotide sequence: TGTGCCAGTAGTCCCAGGTACGCTGAAGCTTTCTTT. Amino acids: CASSPRYAEAFF.

The V and J genes are TRBV10-3 and TRBJ1-1; no clear D gene. Germline V gene lookup returns CDR1 ENHRY and CDR2 SYGVKD. There are 13 residues in the CDR3. Trimming took off 8 bases at V and 4 bases at J, with 14 bases between the two ends. Written as DNA, the CDR3 is TGTGCCATCGAAAGCACCCAAAGCACTGAAGCTTTCTTT. It encodes CAIESTQSTEAFF.

V and J are TRBV19 and TRBJ1-5; D may be TRBD1 (6 bases). There are 13 residues in the CDR3. Per the germline V gene, CDR1 is LNHDA and CDR2 is SQIVND (reference sequence). V lost 6 bases and J 7 bases, leaving 13 bases between the germline ends. The CDR3 nucleotides are TGTGCCAGTAGCGACGGGGGCCCCCAGCCCCAGCATTTT. This translates into CASSDGGPQPQHF.

This clone was observed a few times. The chain has TRBV19 and TRBJ2-7, with D possibly being TRBD2 (6 bases). The V gene's germline CDR1 is LNHDA and CDR2 SQIVND (reference sequence). Trimming stripped 6 bases from V and 6 bases from J, with 15 bases between. The CDR3 runs to 13 residues. CDR3 DNA sequence: TGTGCCAGTAGGAAGGAGGGTTTAGGCGAGCAGTACTTC. Its translation: CASRKEGLGEQYF.